This T cell receptor (beta chain) originates from a study of Ad26.COV2.S vaccination and SARS-CoV-2 variants. Study as a whole: Donor got 5x10^10 or 1x10^11 viral particles of Ad26.COV2.S.

This sample's treatment: approximately 18 received Ad26.COV2.S at low or high dose, single or two shots; 5 received placebo; per-sample allocation not given. Sample collection was performed on day 63 after the first vaccine or placebo injection. With regard to this clone: What it recognizes is unknown.

Profiling relied on immunoSEQ multiplex PCR, and the TCRdb table lists in-frame clones only, not all of them. Of a few hundred thousand clones listed, roughly 90% are singletons. General observations from the study: Whether participants received vaccine or placebo, their non-spike TCR breadth was similar. The placebo group had lower spike-specific TCR breadth than the vaccine recipients did.

V lost 0 bases and J lost 0, with 11 bases in between. Per germline, CDR1 SGHNT and CDR2 YYREEE (reference sequence). This CDR3 contains 16 residues. The specimen comprised peripheral blood, sampled in a trial of Ad26.COV2.S vaccine versus placebo. The TCR comes from a person between 18 and 59 years old who received the Ad26.COV2.S COVID-19 vaccine or a placebo. This chain links TRBV5-4 with TRBJ2-3; D unclear. CDR3 sequence reads: CASSLASQPSTDTQYF. In DNA form, the CDR3 reads TGTGCCAGCAGCTTGGCCTCTCAGCCTAGCACAGATACGCAGTATTTT.